The source of this T cell receptor beta chain is a study of shared clonotypes between healthy human individuals. Study information: Contributing individuals were two females and a few males aged 18 to 49. Study-level results: Large depth notwithstanding, sorted-subset sequencing proved incomplete by rarefaction.

The CDR3 runs to 16 residues. Germline V gene data show CDR1 as MNHNS and CDR2 as SASEGT. Deletions cut 0 bases from V and 2 bases from J, with 10 bases between. The method was immunoSEQ multiplex PCR; TCRdb's version includes in-frame clones alone and lacks a portion of them. The sample has around 750,000 clones; approximately 79% are singletons. It was into CD45RA+ naive and CD45RA-negative memory subsets that the CD4+ cells were split. Remarks on this clone: Its antigen remains unknown.

Sequenced input: memory CD4+ T cells sorted from blood. Specified subset: CD45RA-negative fraction. This TCR derives from a woman in her 30s in good health. The V and J genes are TRBV6-1 and TRBJ2-2, with D possibly matching TRBD2 (6 bases). Written as DNA, the CDR3 is TGTGCCAGCAGTGAAGCGGGGGGAACAAACACCGGGGAGCTGTTTTTT. This translates into CASSEAGGTNTGELFF.